This entry lists 11 T cell receptor beta chains sequenced from one sample in a study of T cells in Graves' hyperthyroidism and ophthalmopathy. What was amplified from RNA transcripts were TCR beta CDR3 regions. HTBI primers were used for first-round RT-PCR of the TCR CDR3. TCRdb reprocessed the multiplex PCR reads with MiXCR, giving one entry per CDR3 protein. The sample records about 540,000 distinct CDR3 sequences, 46% being singletons. The specimen was peripheral blood or thyroid tissue (not recorded which). The receptors come from a woman under 30 with Graves' hyperthyroidism.

On this clonotype itself: One end of the junction is discordant with germline, which a read error may explain. V usage is TRBV9 and J usage is TRBJ1-6; TRBD1 aligns across 7 bases. There are 11 residues in the CDR3. CDR1 and CDR2 (germline): SGDLS, YYNGEE. The CDR3: CASSPRTGTAF. The CDR3, as DNA: TGTGCCAGCAGCCCTCGCACCGGGACAGCCTTT.

The rearrangement uses TRBV12-3 or TRBV12-4 and TRBJ1-2, with D tentatively TRBD1 (5 bases). Trimming removed 0 bases from V and 5 bases from J, with 10 bases in between. The CDR3 length is 14 residues. The CDR3, as DNA: TGTGCCAGCAGTTTAGCTCAGGGTTGGTATGGCTACACCTTC. It yields the protein CASSLAQGWYGYTF.

This clonotype was picked up a small number of times. The rearrangement uses TRBV6-4 and TRBJ1-2; D gene uncertain. V shed 5 bases and J shed 10 bases, with 11 bases lying between them. The CDR3 is 11 amino acids. CDR1 and CDR2 from the germline V gene are MRHNA and SNTAGT. The CDR3 spells CASSRTIYYTF. The DNA for the CDR3 is TGTGCCAGCAGTAGAACTATTTACTACACCTTC.

The rearrangement joins TRBV19 to TRBJ2-7, with D possibly TRBD1 on 5 matching bases. The CDR3 has 15 amino acids. Trimming left V 3 bases short and J 2 bases short, with 14 bases between. Germline assignment: CDR1 LNHDA and CDR2 SQIVND (reference sequence). CDR3 sequence: CASSIPGQGTYEQYF. The DNA of the CDR3 is TGTGCCAGTAGTATCCCCGGCCAGGGAACCTACGAGCAGTACTTC.

As to this clonotype: This CDR3 is missing its conserved last phenylalanine or tryptophan, likely due to a read error. The DNA is omitted, as the CDR3 cannot be located on it reliably, and the CDR3 follows TCRdb's listing. CDR3 sequence: CASSFVQGIPTSST. V usage is TRBV7-2 and J usage is TRBJ2-7; the DNA was not compared with TRBD1, the D call given in the table. Germline lookup yields CDR1 SGHTA and CDR2 FQGNSA. Counting both end residues, the CDR3 totals 14 amino acids.

This clonotype has a handful of counts. This chain uses TRBV7-2 with TRBJ2-7; D is tentatively TRBD1 or TRBD2 (5 bases each). CDR1 and CDR2 (germline): SGHTA, FQGNSA. V was pared by 4 bases and J by 5 bases, with 12 bases between. The CDR3 consists of 13 residues. DNA for the CDR3: TGTGCCAGCAGCTCCCCGGGACGCGACGAGCAGTACTTC. Translating it yields CASSSPGRDEQYF.

V usage is TRBV24-1 and J usage is TRBJ2-7; D is unresolved. The CDR3 has 13 amino acids. The germline CDR1 and CDR2 sequences are KGHDR and SFDVKD. The ends were cut back, 12 bases at V and 3 bases at J, with 17 bases in the middle. CDR3 amino acids: CAWSGDGYYEQYF. The CDR3, as DNA: TGTGCCTGGAGTGGCGACGGCTACTACGAGCAGTACTTC.

The chain is built from TRBV5-6 and TRBJ2-7, with TRBD2 as a possible D gene (6 bases). V dropped 5 bases and J dropped 3 bases, with 12 bases sitting between them. The CDR3 is 13 residues long. Per germline, CDR1 SGHDT and CDR2 YYEEEE. The CDR3: CASRRDSHYEQYF. CDR3 coding DNA: TGTGCCAGCAGGCGGGACTCGCACTACGAGCAGTACTTC.

This clonotype showed up many times. This sequence joins TRBV10-3 and TRBJ1-5, with no clear D. V was trimmed by 0 bases and J by 1 base, leaving 7 bases between them. Germline CDR1 and CDR2: ENHRY and SYGVKD. The CDR3 sequence is 15 residues long. CDR3 bases: TGTGCCATCAGTGAGTCCCCGTCGAGCAATCAGCCCCAGCATTTT. Amino acid sequence: CAISESPSSNQPQHF.

The chain combines TRBV12-3 or TRBV12-4 with TRBJ1-4, with unresolved D. This CDR3 comprises 14 residues. The V and J ends lost 4 bases and 0 bases respectively, with 6 bases between them. The CDR3 bases are TGTGCCAGCAGTTCTAGTGCAACTAATGAAAAACTGTTTTTT. This codes for CASSSSATNEKLFF.

Details on this clonotype: A read error may account for a junction end that differs from germline. The rearrangement links TRBV4-2 to TRBJ2-7, with 8 bases matching TRBD2. Germline CDR1 LGHNA, CDR2 YNFKEQ. The CDR3 length is 14 residues. This chain's CDR3 is CASTQTTSGYEQYF. The CDR3 nucleotides are TGTGCCAGCACCCAAACAACTAGCGGATACGAGCAGTACTTC.